This T cell receptor beta chain was identified during a study of blood T cell repertoires in COVID-19. Germline CDR1 and CDR2: SGHRS and YFSETQ. The trim removed 4 bases at V and 3 bases at J, leaving 8 bases unmatched. CDR3 length: 16 amino acids. TCRdb's table, derived via immunoSEQ multiplex PCR, lists solely in-frame clones and lacks some. The sample includes roughly 200,000 clones, around four fifths of them seen just once. This chain joins TRBV5-1 and TRBJ1-4; 8 positions agree with TRBD1. Sequencing input: peripheral blood. This TCR came from a woman aged 80 or over with active or convalescent COVID-19. The CDR3 nucleotides are TGCGCCAGCAGCGAGCCGACGACAGGGGCTAATGAAAAACTGTTTTTT. Translation gives CASSEPTTGANEKLFF. The complete variable domain, with remaining parts taken from reference TRBV5-1 and TRBJ1-4, reads KAGVTQTPRYLIKTRGQQVTLSCSPISGHRSVSWYQQTPGQGLQFLFEYFSETQRNKGNFPGRFSGRQFSNSRSEMNVSTLELGDSALYLCASSEPTTGANEKLFFGSGTQLSVL.